Listed below are T cell receptor beta chains from one sample, sequenced in a study of T cells in Graves' hyperthyroidism and ophthalmopathy. One entry per CDR3 protein, called by TCRdb with MiXCR from the multiplex PCR reads. The repertoire holds 200,000 to 250,000 distinct CDR3 sequences, with roughly 15% as singletons. Source material: blood. The receptor set was obtained from a woman between 18 and 29 years old with Graves' ophthalmopathy. The CDR3 runs from the conserved cysteine through the conserved F or W. A D gene is named only where the DNA matches it firmly. Not all rows give a size; the values are once, few, many and, for expanded clones, a class.

CDR3aa: CASSYPSQGNTEAFF
CDR3nt: TGTGCCAGCAGTTACCCGAGTCAAGGGAACACTGAAGCTTTCTTT
abundance: few
j_gene: TRBJ1-1
d_gene: .
v_gene: TRBV6-2/TRBV6-3

CDR3aa: CASSELGASSYNSPLHF
CDR3nt: TGTGCCAGCAGTGAACTTGGGGCTAGCTCCTATAATTCACCCCTCCACTTT
abundance: many
j_gene: TRBJ1-6
d_gene: .
v_gene: TRBV6-1

CDR3aa: CASSSVGETQYF
CDR3nt: TGTGCCAGTAGTAGCGTGGGGGAGACCCAGTACTTC
abundance: many
j_gene: TRBJ2-5
d_gene: .
v_gene: TRBV19

CDR3aa: CASSEGTPANSPLHF
CDR3nt: TGTGCCAGCAGTGAGGGGACACCCGCGAATTCACCCCTCCACTTT
abundance: many
j_gene: TRBJ1-6
d_gene: .
v_gene: TRBV25-1

CDR3aa: CASSLRQGDEQFF
CDR3nt: TGTGCCAGCTCACTCCGACAGGGTGATGAGCAGTTCTTC
abundance: .
j_gene: TRBJ2-1
d_gene: TRBD1
v_gene: TRBV18

CDR3aa: CASSQVILAGDYEQYF
CDR3nt: TGCGCCAGCAGCCAAGTGATACTAGCGGGGGACTACGAGCAGTACTTC
abundance: many
j_gene: TRBJ2-7
d_gene: TRBD2
v_gene: TRBV4-1

CDR3aa: CASSWGDEQYF
CDR3nt: TGTGCCAGCAGTTGGGGGGACGAGCAGTACTTC
abundance: .
j_gene: TRBJ2-7
d_gene: .
v_gene: TRBV12-3/TRBV12-4

CDR3aa: CASSDGAGDSPLHF
CDR3nt: TGTGCCAGCAGCGACGGGGCCGGGGATTCACCCCTCCACTTT
abundance: many
j_gene: TRBJ1-6
d_gene: .
v_gene: TRBV9

CDR3aa: CSANPPSGGYYEQYF
CDR3nt: TGCAGTGCTAACCCCCCCAGCGGGGGTTACTACGAGCAGTACTTC
abundance: .
j_gene: TRBJ2-7
d_gene: TRBD2
v_gene: TRBV20-1

CDR3aa: CASSEYGGATGKYEQYF
CDR3nt: TGTGCCAGCAGTGAATACGGAGGGGCTACAGGGAAGTACGAGCAGTACTTC
abundance: many
j_gene: TRBJ2-7
d_gene: .
v_gene: TRBV2

CDR3aa: CASIRSHNSNYGYTF
CDR3nt: TGTGCCAGCATCCGGTCCCATAACTCTAACTATGGCTACACCTTC
abundance: many
j_gene: TRBJ1-2
d_gene: .
v_gene: TRBV2

CDR3aa: CASSLDRVNEKLFF
CDR3nt: TGTGCCAGCAGCCTCGACAGGGTAAATGAAAAACTGTTTTTT
abundance: many
j_gene: TRBJ1-4
d_gene: TRBD1
v_gene: TRBV6-1

CDR3aa: CASSPLQGSYEQYF
CDR3nt: TGCGCCAGCAGCCCGTTACAGGGTTCCTACGAGCAGTACTTC
abundance: many
j_gene: TRBJ2-7
d_gene: .
v_gene: TRBV4-1

CDR3aa: CASSLGFRSSYNEQFF
CDR3nt: TGTGCCAGCAGCTTAGGATTTAGGAGCTCCTACAATGAGCAGTTCTTC
abundance: many
j_gene: TRBJ2-1
d_gene: .
v_gene: TRBV11-2

CDR3aa: CASSYGGRSYNEQFF
CDR3nt: TGTGCCAGCAGTTACGGAGGCCGCTCCTACAATGAGCAGTTCTTC
abundance: .
j_gene: TRBJ2-1
d_gene: .
v_gene: TRBV6-9

CDR3aa: CASSETSGTNYGYTF
CDR3nt: TGCGCCAGCAGTGAGACGTCGGGGACTAACTATGGCTACACCTTC
abundance: few
j_gene: TRBJ1-2
d_gene: .
v_gene: TRBV10-2

CDR3aa: CASRAQGNYGYTF
CDR3nt: TGCGCCAGCAGAGCGCAGGGGAACTATGGCTACACCTTC
abundance: many
j_gene: TRBJ1-2
d_gene: .
v_gene: TRBV5-1

CDR3aa: CASSLILSTDTQYF
CDR3nt: TGTGCCAGCAGCCTGATACTTAGCACAGATACGCAGTATTTT
abundance: many
j_gene: TRBJ2-3
d_gene: .
v_gene: TRBV27

CDR3aa: CASGPSGTGGTDTQYF
CDR3nt: TGTGCTAGTGGTCCTTCAGGGACAGGGGGCACAGATACGCAGTATTTT
abundance: many
j_gene: TRBJ2-3
d_gene: TRBD1
v_gene: TRBV12-5

CDR3aa: CASSQRATNEKLFF
CDR3nt: TGCGCCAGCAGTCAGAGGGCAACTAATGAAAAACTGTTTTTT
abundance: many
j_gene: TRBJ1-4
d_gene: .
v_gene: TRBV5-1

CDR3aa: CASSLTGRDGYTF
CDR3nt: TGTGCCAGTAGCTTGACAGGGAGAGATGGCTACACCTTC
abundance: few
j_gene: TRBJ1-2
d_gene: TRBD1
v_gene: TRBV19

CDR3aa: CASSLTSGRPLGETQYF
CDR3nt: TGCGCCAGCAGCTTGACTAGCGGACGACCGTTGGGGGAGACCCAGTACTTC
abundance: many
j_gene: TRBJ2-5
d_gene: TRBD2
v_gene: TRBV5-1

CDR3aa: CASSPPTGGRTEAFF
CDR3nt: TGTGCCAGCAGCCCACCGACAGGGGGCCGCACTGAAGCTTTCTTT
abundance: .
j_gene: TRBJ1-1
d_gene: TRBD1
v_gene: TRBV11-2

CDR3aa: CASSFDGYGYTF
CDR3nt: TGTGCCAGCAGTTTTGACGGCTATGGCTACACCTTC
abundance: many
j_gene: TRBJ1-2
d_gene: .
v_gene: TRBV12-3/TRBV12-4

CDR3aa: CASSLLGDRDEAEAFF
CDR3nt: TGCGCCAGCAGCTTGTTGGGGGACAGGGATGAGGCTGAAGCTTTCTTT
abundance: .
j_gene: TRBJ1-1
d_gene: TRBD1
v_gene: TRBV5-1

CDR3aa: CASSTRTDYNEQFF
CDR3nt: TGTGCCAGCAGCACCCGGACGGACTACAATGAGCAGTTCTTC
abundance: many
j_gene: TRBJ2-1
d_gene: .
v_gene: TRBV7-6

CDR3aa: CASSLSTGTTDTQYF
CDR3nt: TGTGCCAGCAGCCTATCCACCGGGACAACAGATACGCAGTATTTT
abundance: many
j_gene: TRBJ2-3
d_gene: .
v_gene: TRBV5-4

CDR3aa: CASKQGGETQYF
CDR3nt: TGTGCCAGCAAACAGGGAGGAGAGACCCAGTACTTC
abundance: many
j_gene: TRBJ2-5
d_gene: .
v_gene: TRBV7-9

CDR3aa: CSVFGISNQPQHF
CDR3nt: TGCAGTGTCTTCGGGATTAGCAATCAGCCCCAGCATTTT
abundance: many
j_gene: TRBJ1-5
d_gene: .
v_gene: TRBV20-1

CDR3aa: CSASSGFNEQYF
CDR3nt: TGCAGTGCTAGTTCCGGCTTCAACGAGCAGTACTTC
abundance: .
j_gene: TRBJ2-7
d_gene: .
v_gene: TRBV20-1